This T cell receptor (beta chain) was sequenced for a study of T cells in Graves' hyperthyroidism and ophthalmopathy. Overall study findings and caveats: Blood samples included most of the expanded thyroid clonotypes exceeding 0.001.

The definition of stable Graves' hyperthyroidism was no ophthalmopathy progression within 18 months. Aged 18 to 65, the patients had hyperthyroidism that was newly diagnosed and had lasted under 2 months. Based on clinical symptoms, serum thyroxine and TRAb, thyroid ultrasound and orbital computed tomography, diagnoses were reached. What was amplified from RNA transcripts were TCR beta CDR3 regions. The HTBI primer set served for first-round RT-PCR of the TCR CDR3. TCRdb re-called the multiplex PCR reads with MiXCR, one entry per CDR3 protein. Of under 350,000 distinct CDR3 sequences in the sample, around a sixth were seen once. As for this clonotype: The antigen is unknown.

The CDR3 totals 15 residues. Germline CDR1 reads MNHNS; CDR2 reads SASEGT. Trimming took 5 bases from V and 4 from J, leaving 17 bases between them. Sequencing was done on a sample of blood. The chain recombines TRBV6-1 with TRBJ1-2; D is undetermined. The receptor's source is a woman in her forties or fifties with Graves' hyperthyroidism. The CDR3 reads CASSLRATGPYGYTF. The CDR3 DNA follows: TGTGCCAGCAGTCTACGGGCCACGGGTCCCTATGGCTACACCTTC.